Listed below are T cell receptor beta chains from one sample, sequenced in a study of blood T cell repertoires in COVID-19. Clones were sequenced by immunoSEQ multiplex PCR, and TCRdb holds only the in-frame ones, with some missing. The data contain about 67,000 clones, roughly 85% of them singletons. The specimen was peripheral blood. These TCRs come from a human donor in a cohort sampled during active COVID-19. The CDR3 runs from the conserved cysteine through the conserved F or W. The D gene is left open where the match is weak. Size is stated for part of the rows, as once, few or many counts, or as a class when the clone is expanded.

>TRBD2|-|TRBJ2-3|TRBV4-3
TGCGCCAGCAGCCAAGATCCCCAGCGGGGGGGAGGTACGCAGTATTTT
CASSQDPQRGGGTQYF
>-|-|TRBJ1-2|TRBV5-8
TGTGCCAGCAGCTCGGGTCTTAGGTATGGCTACACCTTC
CASSSGLRYGYTF
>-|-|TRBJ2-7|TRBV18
TGTGCCAGCTCACCTCAAAGGCAGGGGATGGACGAGCAGTACTTC
CASSPQRQGMDEQYF
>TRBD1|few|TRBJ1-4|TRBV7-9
TGTGCCAGCAGCTTAGTACAGGGGAATGAAAAACTGTTTTTT
CASSLVQGNEKLFF
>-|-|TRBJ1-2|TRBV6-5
TGTGCCAGCCTACTGCGGGGATCCTATGGCTACACCTTC
CASLLRGSYGYTF
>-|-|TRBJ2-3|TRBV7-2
TGTGCCAGCAGCTTACCCCGCCGCGGACAAGATACGCAGTATTTT
CASSLPRRGQDTQYF
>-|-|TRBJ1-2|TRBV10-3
TGTGCCATCAGTGAGTCGATCCTGGGGAGTGGCTACACCTTC
CAISESILGSGYTF
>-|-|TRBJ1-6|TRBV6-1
TGTGCCAGCAGTGAAGTCGGGAATTCACCCCTCCACTTT
CASSEVGNSPLHF
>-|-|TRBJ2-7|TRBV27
TGTGCCAGCAGTCCTAACGGGGTCATTAATATCTACGAGCAGTACTTC
CASSPNGVINIYEQYF
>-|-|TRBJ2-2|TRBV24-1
TGTGCCACCATCCGCAGGCCCCCAGGGAATTACACCGGGGAGCTGTTTTTT
CATIRRPPGNYTGELFF
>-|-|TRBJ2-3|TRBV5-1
TGCGCCAGCAGTAAGGGACTTACTATGATGGATACGCAGTATTTT
CASSKGLTMMDTQYF
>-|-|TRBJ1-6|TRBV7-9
TGTGCCAGCAGCCCGACTCCTTCAACACCCCTCCACTTT
CASSPTPSTPLHF
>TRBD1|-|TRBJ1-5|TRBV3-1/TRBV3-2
TGTGCCAGCAGCCAGGGACAGGGGGTCCAGCCCCAGCATTTT
CASSQGQGVQPQHF
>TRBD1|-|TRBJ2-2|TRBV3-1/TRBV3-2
TGTGCCAGCAGCCCCACTTCCGGGACAGTCGAGACCGGGGAGCTGTTTTTT
CASSPTSGTVETGELFF
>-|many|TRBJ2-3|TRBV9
TGTGCCAGCAGCGCGGGTGGAGAAGATACGCAGTATTTT
CASSAGGEDTQYF
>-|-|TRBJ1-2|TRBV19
TGTGCCACCCAGGACTGGATCTCCTATGGCTACACCTTC
CATQDWISYGYTF
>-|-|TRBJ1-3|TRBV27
TGTGCCAGCAGGTCGGCAGGGGTTGGAAACACCATATATTTT
CASRSAGVGNTIYF
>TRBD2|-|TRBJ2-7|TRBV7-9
TGTGCCAGCAGCTTAGAGCGGGGTCGCTCCTACGAGCAGTACTTC
CASSLERGRSYEQYF
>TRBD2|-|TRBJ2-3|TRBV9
TGTGCCAGCAGCGCGGGGACTAGCGGTCGCACAGATACGCAGTATTTT
CASSAGTSGRTDTQYF
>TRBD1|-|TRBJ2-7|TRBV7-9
TGTGCCAGCAGCCCCTCCCTTGGGACAGGGGACTACGAGCAGTACTTC
CASSPSLGTGDYEQYF
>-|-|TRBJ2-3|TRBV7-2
TGTGCCAGCAGCTCCGAAGGGGTCGGAAGCACAGATACGCAGTATTTT
CASSSEGVGSTDTQYF
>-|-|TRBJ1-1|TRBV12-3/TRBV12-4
TGTGCCAGCAGTTTTATCACTGAAGCTTTCTTT
CASSFITEAFF
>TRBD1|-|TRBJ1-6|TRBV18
TGTGCCAGCTCACCACAGGGACAGGGCAATTCACCCCTCCACTTT
CASSPQGQGNSPLHF
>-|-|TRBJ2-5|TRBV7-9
TGTGCCAGCAGCTTAGCGGCCGCTAGCTTTGCCCAGTACTTC
CASSLAAASFAQYF
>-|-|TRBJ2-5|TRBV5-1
TGCGCCAGCAGCTTGGGGGTTGTGGAGAAAGAGACCCAGTACTTC
CASSLGVVEKETQYF
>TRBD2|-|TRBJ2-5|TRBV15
TGTGCCACCGCTACCCAACTAGCGCAAGAGACCCAGTACTTC
CATATQLAQETQYF
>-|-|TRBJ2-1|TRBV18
TGTGCCAGCTCACCACGGGTCAAGCGGGCGTACAATGAGCAGTTCTTC
CASSPRVKRAYNEQFF
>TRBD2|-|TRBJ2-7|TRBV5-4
TGTGCCAGCAGCCCCGTCACTAGCGGGCAAGCCTACGAGCAGTACTTC
CASSPVTSGQAYEQYF
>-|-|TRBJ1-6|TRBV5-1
TGCGCCAGCGCCTCGGACAGTAATTCACCCCTCCACTTT
CASASDSNSPLHF
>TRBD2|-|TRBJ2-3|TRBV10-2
TGCGCCAGCAGCCCCACCTTTGAGCGGGGGGGACCAGATACGCAGTATTTT
CASSPTFERGGPDTQYF
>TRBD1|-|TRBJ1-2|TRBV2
TGTGCCAGTTCAATACAGGGGGCTCTCGGCTACACCTTC
CASSIQGALGYTF
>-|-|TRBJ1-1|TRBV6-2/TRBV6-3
TGTGCCAGCAGCCCCCTTCCCGACAGTATGAACACTGAAGCTTTCTTT
CASSPLPDSMNTEAFF
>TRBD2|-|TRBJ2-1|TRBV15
TGTGCCACCAGCGTGGGGGGGGGATCGCTGAATGAGCAGTTCTTC
CATSVGGGSLNEQFF
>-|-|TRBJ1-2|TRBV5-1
TGCGCCAGCAGCTTGGCCATTGTTCCTCCAGACTATGGCTACACCTTC
CASSLAIVPPDYGYTF
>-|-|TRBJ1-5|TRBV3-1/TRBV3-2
TGTGCCAGCAGCCAAGGGGGGCCTCAGCCCCAGCATTTT
CASSQGGPQPQHF
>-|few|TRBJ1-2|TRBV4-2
TGTGCCAGCAGCCAAGATCCGACAGCGAACTATGGCTACACCTTC
CASSQDPTANYGYTF
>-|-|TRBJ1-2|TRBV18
TGTGCCAGCTCACCACCCAAATCAGGGCCCTATGGCTACACCTTC
CASSPPKSGPYGYTF
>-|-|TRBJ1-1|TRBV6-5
TGTGCCAGCAGGGGAGGGACGGAAGGCACTGAAGCTTTCTTT
CASRGGTEGTEAFF
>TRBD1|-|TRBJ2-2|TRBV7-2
TGTGCCAGCAGCCTACAGGGGGCCGGGGAGCTGTTTTTT
CASSLQGAGELFF
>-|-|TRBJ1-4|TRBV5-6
TGTGCCAGCAGCTCCGGCCCGGGGGATGAAAAACTGTTTTTT
CASSSGPGDEKLFF
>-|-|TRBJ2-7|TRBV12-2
TGTGCAAGTCGCTTAGTACACCAATCCTACGAGCAGTACTTC
CASRLVHQSYEQYF
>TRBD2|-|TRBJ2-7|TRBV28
TGTGCCAACGCGGGAGTCGACAACGAGCAGTACTTC
CANAGVDNEQYF
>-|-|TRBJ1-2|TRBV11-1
TGTGCCAGCAGCACCAGCCGGGGGGCCGGTGGCTACACCTTC
CASSTSRGAGGYTF
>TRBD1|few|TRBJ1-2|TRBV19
TGTGCCAGTAGTTCCATGGGGACAGGGGGCCTTGGCTACACCTTC
CASSSMGTGGLGYTF
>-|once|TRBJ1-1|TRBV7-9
TGTGCCAGCAGCGCAGGTCGACGGAACACTGAAGCTTTCTTT
CASSAGRRNTEAFF
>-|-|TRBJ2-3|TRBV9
TGTGCCAGCAGCGTAGAGGTTAGCCGTACCTTTGGCACAGATACGCAGTATTTT
CASSVEVSRTFGTDTQYF
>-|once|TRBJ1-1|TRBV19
TGTGCCAGTAGTATATTTAGGCCTGGAGGGATTGAAGCTTTCTTT
CASSIFRPGGIEAFF